The 15 T cell receptor beta chains presented below share a single source sample, sequenced in a study of T-cell reconstitution after alpha-beta-depleted transplantation in children. As it was prepared, the TCRbeta library received unique molecular identifiers. Each CDR3 protein gets one entry after TCRdb re-called the PCR reads with MiXCR. The table has fewer than 550,000 distinct CDR3 sequences, about 10% seen once. Material: PBMCs, obtained before TCRalphabeta/CD19-depleted stem cell transplant. Receptors were obtained from a child aged 2 to 15 with inherited bone marrow failure, due to receive a stem cell transplant.

The V gene is TRBV27, the J gene TRBJ2-7; the match to TRBD1 covers 7 bases. V lost 3 bases to trimming and J lost 4 bases; unmatched junction nucleotides: 6. Germline CDR1 reads MNHEY; CDR2 reads SMNVEV (reference sequence). The CDR3 loop spans 14 amino acids. CDR3 sequence reads: CASSFIDRVYEQYF. The CDR3 bases are TGTGCCAGCAGTTTTATAGACAGGGTATACGAGCAGTACTTC.

J is TRBJ2-3 and V is TRBV18, with a tentative D call TRBD2 (6 bases). Trimming took off 3 bases at V and 2 bases at J, with 15 bases between the two ends. This CDR3 region has 16 residues. CDR1 is KGHSH, CDR2 LQKENI, per germline. DNA of the CDR3: TGTGCCAGCTCACCGGTCCATAGCGGTCTCACAGATACGCAGTATTTT. Its protein product is CASSPVHSGLTDTQYF.

This clonotype was observed many times. This chain links TRBV27 with TRBJ2-1; 11 nucleotides match TRBD1. The trim removed 5 bases at V and 9 bases at J, leaving 6 bases unmatched. This CDR3 region has 14 residues. Looked up from germline, CDR1 is MNHEY and CDR2 is SMNVEV (reference sequence). The CDR3 here is CASSLGQGAGEQFF. The CDR3 region has the DNA TGTGCCAGCAGTCTCGGACAGGGGGCCGGTGAGCAGTTCTTC.

This clonotype occurred many times. The CDR3 spells CASSLGTGNLGALYEQYF. CDR3 DNA: TGTGCCAGCAGCTTAGGGACAGGGAATTTGGGGGCGCTCTACGAGCAGTACTTC. The chain employs TRBV11-2 and TRBJ2-7; 8 bases map to TRBD1. The CDR3 runs to 18 residues. The J segment lost 3 bases and the V segment lost 1 base, leaving 14 bases of the junction unmatched. Germline loops: CDR1 SGHAT, CDR2 FQNNGV.

This clonotype came up a few times. The rearrangement links TRBV5-1 to TRBJ2-6; the D gene could be TRBD1 or TRBD2 (5 bases each). The V gene lost 0 bases and the J gene lost 8 bases, with 9 bases spanning the gap. From germline, CDR1 is SGHRS and CDR2 YFSETQ. The CDR3 is 14 amino acids. In DNA form, the CDR3 reads TGCGCCAGCAGCTTGGAAGGGGAGCCCAACGTCCTGACTTTC. Translation gives CASSLEGEPNVLTF.

This clonotype was observed many times. V is TRBV6-5 and J is TRBJ2-1; D is perhaps TRBD2 (5 bases). The germline V gene encodes CDR1 MNHEY and CDR2 SVGAGI. The CDR3 is 15 amino acids. V lost 2 bases to trimming and J lost 7 bases, with 15 bases between them. CDR3 DNA: TGTGCCAGCAGTTACCGGGCGGGTGGGAGAAATGAGCAGTTCTTC. Its translation: CASSYRAGGRNEQFF.

This clonotype was found many times. V and J are TRBV7-2 and TRBJ2-2; no clear D gene. Germline loops: CDR1 SGHTA, CDR2 FQGNSA. The V end lost 8 bases, the J end lost 0 bases, and 4 bases lay between the germline ends. The CDR3 is made up of 12 amino acids. This CDR3 is CASRANTGELFF. Here the CDR3 DNA reads TGTGCCAGCCGAGCGAACACCGGGGAGCTGTTTTTT.

This clonotype was counted at least ten times. The CDR3 loop is CASSQDSEFTDTQYF. DNA of the CDR3: TGTGCCAGCAGCCAAGATTCGGAGTTCACAGATACGCAGTATTTT. The chain uses TRBV3-1 and TRBJ2-3; no clear D gene. The germline V gene has CDR1 LGHDT and CDR2 YNNKEL (reference sequence). This CDR3 has 15 amino acids. V lost 0 bases and J 2 bases, leaving 9 bases between the germline ends.

This clonotype was detected ten times or more. This chain uses TRBV9 with TRBJ2-7; 9 bases match TRBD1. The trim removed 7 bases at V and 3 bases at J, leaving 11 bases unmatched. This CDR3 comprises 15 residues. Germline V CDR1 and CDR2: SGDLS, YYNGEE. CDR3 protein: CASGTGRLGNYEQYF. CDR3 nucleotide sequence: TGTGCCAGCGGGACAGGGCGTTTAGGGAACTACGAGCAGTACTTC.

A few counts support this clonotype. This chain links TRBV7-9 with TRBJ2-3, with TRBD2 matching over 9 bases. Germline values: CDR1 SEHNR, CDR2 FQNEAQ (reference sequence). V trimming: 9 bases; J trimming: 5 bases; junction bases outside the gene matches: 9. The length of the CDR3 is 14 residues. CDR3 sequence (DNA): TGTGCCAGTCTAGCGGGACCTGCGCAAGATACGCAGTATTTT. Protein product: CASLAGPAQDTQYF.

The V and J genes are TRBV7-8 and TRBJ2-5; tentative D call: TRBD2 (5 bases). Germline V gene lookup returns CDR1 SGHVS and CDR2 FQNEAQ. This CDR3 has 13 residues. Deletions cut 4 bases from V and 6 bases from J, with 12 bases between. The CDR3 coding sequence is TGTGCCAGCAGCTCGACTCGGGAACAGACCCAGTACTTC. It is translated as CASSSTREQTQYF.

This clonotype occurred many times. The chain employs TRBV7-2 and TRBJ2-2; D remains ambiguous. Germline CDR1 and CDR2: SGHTA and FQGNSA. V was pared by 1 base and J by 13 bases, with 13 bases between. The CDR3 spans 13 residues. Here the CDR3 DNA reads TGTGCCAGCAGCTTAGAGAGGCAGGTCGGGCTGTTTTTT. Translated, it gives CASSLERQVGLFF.

This clonotype was picked up a small number of times. This chain joins TRBV7-2 and TRBJ2-1; no reliable D call. V lost 7 bases, J lost 4 bases, and 14 bases lay in between. The CDR3 runs to 14 residues. Germline lookup yields CDR1 SGHTA and CDR2 FQGNSA. CDR3 sequence (DNA): TGTGCCAGCACCTTCGGGCAAGGGTACAATGAGCAGTTCTTC. It yields the protein CASTFGQGYNEQFF. Full variable domain (rest looked up from reference TRBV7-2 and TRBJ2-1): GAGVSQSPSNKVTEKGKDVELRCDPISGHTALYWYRQSLGQGLEFLIYFQGNSAPDKSGLPSDRFSAERTGGSVSTLTIQRTQQEDSAVYLCASTFGQGYNEQFFGPGTRLTVL.

The CDR3 DNA reads as TGTGCCAGCAGTTACTCGAGAGGGGTTCCGGGACTAGCGGGAGTCGAGCAGTACTTC. This gives the protein CASSYSRGVPGLAGVEQYF. The rearrangement links TRBV6-5 to TRBJ2-7; 14 nucleotides match TRBD2. V gave up 0 bases and J gave up 6 bases; unmatched junction bases: 13. Germline CDR1 reads MNHEY; CDR2 reads SVGAGI. The CDR3 consists of 19 residues.

This clonotype showed up just a few times. The rearrangement links TRBV28 to TRBJ2-7; D remains unclear. This CDR3 has 15 residues. Trimming removed 5 bases from V and 3 bases from J, with 17 bases in between. In germline, CDR1 is MDHEN, CDR2 SYDVKM. The chain's CDR3 is CASSQRPAQNYEQYF. In DNA form, the CDR3 reads TGTGCCAGCAGTCAAAGACCCGCTCAGAACTACGAGCAGTACTTC.